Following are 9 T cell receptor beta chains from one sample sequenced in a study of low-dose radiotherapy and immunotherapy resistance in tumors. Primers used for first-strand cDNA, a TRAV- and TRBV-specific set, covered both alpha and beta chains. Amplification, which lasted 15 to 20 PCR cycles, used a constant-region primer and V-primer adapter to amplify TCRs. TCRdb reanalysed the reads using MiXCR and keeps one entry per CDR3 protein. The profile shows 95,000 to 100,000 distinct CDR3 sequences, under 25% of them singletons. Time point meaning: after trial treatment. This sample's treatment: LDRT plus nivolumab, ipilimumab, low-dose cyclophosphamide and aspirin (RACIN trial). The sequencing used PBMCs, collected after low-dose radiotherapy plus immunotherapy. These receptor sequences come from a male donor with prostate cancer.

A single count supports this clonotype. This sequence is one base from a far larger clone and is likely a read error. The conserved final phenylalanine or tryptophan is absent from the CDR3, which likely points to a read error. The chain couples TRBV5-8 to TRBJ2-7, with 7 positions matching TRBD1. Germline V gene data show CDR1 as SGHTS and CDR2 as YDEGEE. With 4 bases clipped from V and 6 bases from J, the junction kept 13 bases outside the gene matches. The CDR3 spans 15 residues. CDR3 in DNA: TGTGCCAGCAGCCGAATCGACAGGGATTCTCGCGAGCAGTACTCC. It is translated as CASSRIDRDSREQYS.

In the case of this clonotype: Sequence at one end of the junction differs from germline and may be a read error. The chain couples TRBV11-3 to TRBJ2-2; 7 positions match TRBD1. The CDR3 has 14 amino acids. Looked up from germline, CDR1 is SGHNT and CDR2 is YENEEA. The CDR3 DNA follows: TGTGCCAGCAGTTTAGGGGGCGCGACCGGGGAGCTGTTTTTT. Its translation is CASSLGGATGELFF. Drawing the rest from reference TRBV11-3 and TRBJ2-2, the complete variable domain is EAGVVQSPRYKIIEKKQPVAFWCNPISGHNTLYWYLQNLGQGPELLIRYENEEAVDDSQLPKDRFSAERLKGVDSTLKIQPAELGDSAVYLCASSLGGATGELFFGEGSRLTVL.

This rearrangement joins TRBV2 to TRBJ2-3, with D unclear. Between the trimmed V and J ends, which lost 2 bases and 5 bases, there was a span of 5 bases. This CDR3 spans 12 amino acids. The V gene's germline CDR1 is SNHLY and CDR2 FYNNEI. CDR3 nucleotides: TGTGCCAGCAGTGAACTTGAAGATACGCAGTATTTT. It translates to CASSELEDTQYF.

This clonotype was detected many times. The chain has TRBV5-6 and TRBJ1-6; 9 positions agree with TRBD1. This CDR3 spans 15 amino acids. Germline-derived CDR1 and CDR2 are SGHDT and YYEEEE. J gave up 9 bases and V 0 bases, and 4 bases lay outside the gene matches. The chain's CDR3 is CASSLGTGGGSPLHF. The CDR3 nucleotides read TGTGCCAGCAGCTTGGGAACAGGGGGCGGTTCACCCCTCCACTTT.

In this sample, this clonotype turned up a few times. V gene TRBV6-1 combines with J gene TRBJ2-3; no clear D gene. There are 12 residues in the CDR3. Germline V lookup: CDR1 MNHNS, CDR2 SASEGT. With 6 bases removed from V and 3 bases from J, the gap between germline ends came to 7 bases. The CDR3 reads CASRRDTDTQYF. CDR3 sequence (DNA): TGTGCCAGCAGAAGAGATACAGATACGCAGTATTTT.

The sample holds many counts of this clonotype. This CDR3 is CASTSGGLADTQYF. Written as DNA, the CDR3 is TGCGCCAGCACTAGCGGGGGATTGGCAGATACGCAGTATTTT. The chain carries TRBV5-1 and TRBJ2-3; TRBD2 agrees at 10 bases. CDR3 length equals 14 residues. The germline V gene has CDR1 SGHRS and CDR2 YFSETQ. With 6 bases clipped from V and 4 bases from J, the junction kept 5 bases outside the gene matches.

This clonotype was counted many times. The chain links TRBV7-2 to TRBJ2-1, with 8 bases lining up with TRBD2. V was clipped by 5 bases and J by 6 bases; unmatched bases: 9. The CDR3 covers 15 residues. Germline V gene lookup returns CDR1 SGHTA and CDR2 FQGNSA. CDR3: CASSLHGGASNEQFF. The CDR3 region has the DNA TGTGCCAGCAGCCTGCACGGGGGGGCCTCCAATGAGCAGTTCTTC.

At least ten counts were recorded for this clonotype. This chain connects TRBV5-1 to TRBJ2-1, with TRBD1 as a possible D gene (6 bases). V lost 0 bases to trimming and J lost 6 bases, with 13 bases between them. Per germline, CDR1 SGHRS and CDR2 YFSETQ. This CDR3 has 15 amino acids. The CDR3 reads CASSLGQGSPNEQFF. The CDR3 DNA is TGCGCCAGCAGCTTGGGGCAGGGGAGCCCCAATGAGCAGTTCTTC.

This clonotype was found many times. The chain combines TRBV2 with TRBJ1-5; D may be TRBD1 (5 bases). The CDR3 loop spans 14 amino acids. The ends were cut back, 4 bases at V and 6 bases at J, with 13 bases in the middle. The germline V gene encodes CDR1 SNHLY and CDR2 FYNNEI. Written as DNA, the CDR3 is TGTGCCAGCAGTGTTTTCAGGGATAGTCAGCCCCAGCATTTT. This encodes CASSVFRDSQPQHF.